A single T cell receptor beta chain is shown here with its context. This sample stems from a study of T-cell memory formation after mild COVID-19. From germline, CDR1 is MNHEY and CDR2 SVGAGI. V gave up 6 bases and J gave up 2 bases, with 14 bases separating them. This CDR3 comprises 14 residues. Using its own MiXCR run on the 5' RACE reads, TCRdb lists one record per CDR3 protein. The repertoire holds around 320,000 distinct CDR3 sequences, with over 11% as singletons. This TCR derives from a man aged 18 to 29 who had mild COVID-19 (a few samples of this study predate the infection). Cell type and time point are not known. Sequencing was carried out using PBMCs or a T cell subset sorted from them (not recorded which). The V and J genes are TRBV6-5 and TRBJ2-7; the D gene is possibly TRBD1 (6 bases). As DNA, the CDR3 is TGTGCCAGCAGAAGGACAGCCGGAACCTACGAGCAGTACGTC. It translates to CASRRTAGTYEQYV.